This T cell receptor (beta chain) was retrieved from a study of cytomegalovirus exposure and HLA in healthy donors. The PCR used 60 Vbeta and 13 Jbeta primers. Profiled with immunoSEQ multiplex PCR; TCRdb holds only in-frame clones, not every one. The sample has 90,000 or so clones; roughly 70% are singletons. J gave up 2 bases and V 0 bases, and 5 bases lay outside the gene matches. CDR1 and CDR2 (germline): SGHRS, YFSETQ. This CDR3 spans 15 amino acids. Sequencing used PBMCs. This TCR derives from a woman under 30 in good health and CMV-seropositive. The chain recombines TRBV5-1 with TRBJ2-7; 7 bases are a match to TRBD2. The DNA for the CDR3 is TGCGCCAGCAGCTTGGAGCGGGGCAGCGCCTACGAGCAGTACTTC. It translates to CASSLERGSAYEQYF.